Sequencing of this T cell receptor beta chain was carried out in a study of long-term antiretroviral therapy in people with HIV. The study's findings and limits: Diversity increased after ART yet remained lower than in transplant donor controls. The study collected no data on ART adherence, viral resistance or therapy changes. Every time point showed a repertoire led by clones expanded before ART.

An immunoSEQ assay, version v3.0, was performed at survey level. Data came from immunoSEQ multiplex PCR; TCRdb stores just in-frame clones and leaves some out. The profile covers approximately 24,000 clones, with more than 65% appearing a single time and approximately 6.1% taken by the ten largest. For this clone: Its antigen is unknown.

The V and J ends lost 8 bases and 8 bases respectively, with 9 bases between them. Germline loops: CDR1 MNHEY, CDR2 SVGAGI. This CDR3 contains 10 residues. The chain couples TRBV6-5 to TRBJ1-1; D perhaps matches TRBD1 (5 bases). The receptor comes from a man aged 25-45 years with HIV. The sequences come from unsorted PBMCs, collected 4.4 years after starting antiretroviral therapy. CDR3 loop: CASGAGEAFF. CDR3 sequence (DNA): TGTGCCAGCGGGGCAGGGGAAGCTTTCTTT.